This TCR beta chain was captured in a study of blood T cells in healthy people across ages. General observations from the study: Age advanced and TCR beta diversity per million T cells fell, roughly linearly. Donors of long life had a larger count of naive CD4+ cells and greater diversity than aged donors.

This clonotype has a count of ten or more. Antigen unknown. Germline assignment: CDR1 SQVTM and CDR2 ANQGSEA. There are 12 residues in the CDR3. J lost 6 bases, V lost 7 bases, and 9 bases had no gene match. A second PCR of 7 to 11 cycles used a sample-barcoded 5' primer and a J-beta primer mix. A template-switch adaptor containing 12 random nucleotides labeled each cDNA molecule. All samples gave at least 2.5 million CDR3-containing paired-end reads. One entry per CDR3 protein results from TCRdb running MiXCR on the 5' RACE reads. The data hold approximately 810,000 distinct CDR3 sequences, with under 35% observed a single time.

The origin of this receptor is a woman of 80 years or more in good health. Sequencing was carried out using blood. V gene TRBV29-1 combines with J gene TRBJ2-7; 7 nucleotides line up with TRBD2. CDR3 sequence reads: CSASVAGGEQYF. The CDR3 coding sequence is TGCAGCGCATCAGTAGCGGGCGGCGAGCAGTACTTC.